This TCR beta chain was recovered during a study of read filtering for tumor transcriptome and immune sequencing. From 400 to 450 ng of RNA, a library with molecular barcoded alpha/delta and beta/gamma adaptors was made. Via MiXCR, TCRdb re-called the reads, giving one row per CDR3 protein. The table has about 24,000 distinct CDR3 sequences, about 22% seen once. A remark on this clonotype: Its antigen remains unidentified.

The CDR3 is 10 amino acids. Trimming left V 8 bases short and J 6 bases short, with 9 bases between. CDR1 and CDR2 from the germline V gene are SQVTM and ANQGSEA. The study's findings and limits: Compared with RNA-seq, IR-seq gave much higher clonotype depth and reliability. This fraction held mixed bone marrow immune cells after CD138-negative sorting. Around 84% of IR-seq clonotypes had one read, totaling 3% to 4% of reads; RNA-seq: 74.6% and 44.6%.

This rearrangement joins TRBV29-1 to TRBJ2-3; D possibly corresponds to TRBD2 (6 bases). This TCR derives from a donor over 35 with multiple myeloma. The sequenced sample consisted of a population of CD138-negative cells sorted from bone marrow. The DNA of the CDR3 is TGCAGCTGCGGGGAGGATACGCAGTATTTT. It codes for CSCGEDTQYF.